This T cell receptor (beta chain) was documented in a study of T cell responses to AZD1222 COVID-19 vaccine. Study-wide results and limits: Repertoires were obtained solely post-peak T cell response. Clonal diversity may have been underestimated, and the donors were mostly white British, with more females than males. Among those given AZD1222, only five or six were seropositive at baseline. Dominant at 160-218 and 743-854, vaccine-associated CD4 TCRs also spanned spike.

Note on this clone: Its antigen is not identified.

Clones were sequenced by immunoSEQ multiplex PCR, and TCRdb holds only the in-frame ones, with some missing. Among about 270,000 clones listed, 90% to 95% were seen once. Losses at the gene ends were 8 bases for V and 7 bases for J; bases not matched to a gene: 5. CDR3 length equals 13 residues. CDR1 MDHEN and CDR2 SYDVKM come from the germline V gene. The source was peripheral blood, collected 28 days after the second AZD1222 dose. This TCR was sampled from an adult who received the AZD1222 COVID-19 vaccine. This rearrangement joins TRBV28 to TRBJ1-6; 7 bases are shared with TRBD1. Written as DNA, the CDR3 is TGTGCCAGCGGAACAGGGGAAAATTCACCCCTCCACTTT. Its translation: CASGTGENSPLHF.